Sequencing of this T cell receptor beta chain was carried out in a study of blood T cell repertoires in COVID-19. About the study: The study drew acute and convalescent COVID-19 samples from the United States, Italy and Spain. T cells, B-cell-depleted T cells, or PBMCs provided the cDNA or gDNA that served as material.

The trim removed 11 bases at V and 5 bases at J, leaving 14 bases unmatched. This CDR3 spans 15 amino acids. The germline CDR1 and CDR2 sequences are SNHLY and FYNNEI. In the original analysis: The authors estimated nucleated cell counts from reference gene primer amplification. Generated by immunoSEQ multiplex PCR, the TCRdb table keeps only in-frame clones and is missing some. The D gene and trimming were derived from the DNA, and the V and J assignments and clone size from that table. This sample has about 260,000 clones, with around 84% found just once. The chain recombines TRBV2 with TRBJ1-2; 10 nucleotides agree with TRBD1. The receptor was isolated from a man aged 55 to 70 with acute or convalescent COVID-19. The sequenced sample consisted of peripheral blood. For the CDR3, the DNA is TGTGCCGGGCAACCGGGACAGGGGAAGGGGTATGGCTACACCTTC. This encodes CAGQPGQGKGYGYTF.